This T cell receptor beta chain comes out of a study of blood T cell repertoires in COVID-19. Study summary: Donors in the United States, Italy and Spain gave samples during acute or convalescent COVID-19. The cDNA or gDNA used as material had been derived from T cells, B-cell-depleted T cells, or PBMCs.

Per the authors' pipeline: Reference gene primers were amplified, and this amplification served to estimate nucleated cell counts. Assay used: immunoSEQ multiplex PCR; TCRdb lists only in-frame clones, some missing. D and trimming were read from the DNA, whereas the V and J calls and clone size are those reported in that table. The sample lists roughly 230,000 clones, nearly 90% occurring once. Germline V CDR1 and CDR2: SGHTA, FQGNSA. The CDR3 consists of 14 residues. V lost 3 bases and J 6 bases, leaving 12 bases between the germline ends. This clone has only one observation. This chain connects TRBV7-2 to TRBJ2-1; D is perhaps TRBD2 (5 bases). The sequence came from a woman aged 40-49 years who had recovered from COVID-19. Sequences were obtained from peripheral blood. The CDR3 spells CASSLGASSNEQFF. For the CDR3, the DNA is TGTGCCAGCAGCTTGGGTGCTAGCAGCAATGAGCAGTTCTTC.